This T cell receptor beta chain originates from a study of CD8 T cells in ankylosing spondylitis (dated by TCRdb to 2016 to 2017). Turning to the overall study: The study profiled T cell receptor beta repertoires in healthy donors and ankylosing spondylitis patients to find disease-linked TCR variants. In total, the full study cohort was made up of roughly 110 healthy donors and 25 ankylosing spondylitis patients. Peripheral blood samples were taken, and synovial fluid was additionally collected from ankylosing spondylitis patients. Findings and caveats that apply to the study as a whole: Significant enrichment of the disease-linked clones was reported in matched synovial fluid samples from ankylosing spondylitis patients. Blood from ankylosing spondylitis patients appeared to be characterized by a TCR beta motif made up of about 8 highly homologous amino acid variants. Some motif variants were previously reported in synovial fluid and blood of reactive arthritis patients, suggesting common disease-initiation mechanisms. The disease-linked clones had a CD8+ phenotype and were found at relatively low frequencies in peripheral blood.

Sequencing used an Illumina HiSeq 2500. TCR beta libraries were prepared by quantitative 5'-RACE with molecular barcodes. Per the original workflow: To identify disease-linked TCR variants, a new computational method was used, one built on a probabilistic model of VDJ rearrangement. TCRdb reprocessing: public reads trimmed at Q25 with fastp, clones called with MiXCR, in-frame beta chains kept. All rows with the same CDR3 protein become a single entry with the most common DNA and genes. These V and J calls rely on TCRdb rather than the paper's analysis. For this sample the table gives a few hundred thousand distinct CDR3 sequences, of which roughly 6.6% were detected only once. 12% to 15% of the sample is held by the ten biggest clonotypes. This clonotype was counted at least ten times. The antigen it binds to is not known. No clone much larger than this one lies a single base away; base qualities are absent.

Its CDR3 holds 14 amino acids, cysteine through phenylalanine. The only DNA kept is the CDR3, 42 bases in frame from the first base. Trimming accounts for 4 bases at V and 4 bases at J, while the number of junction bases matched to no gene is 3. CDR1 and CDR2 (KGHSY, FQNENV) derive from the germline V gene. The receptor was isolated from a male donor with ankylosing spondylitis. Recombination connected TRBV16 to TRBJ2-1; 8 central bases correspond to TRBD1. Sequences were obtained from blood, either unsorted or a sorted T cell fraction (not recorded which). Here the CDR3 is given as CASSPTGVYNEQFF. The sequenced DNA is TGTGCCAGCAGCCCGACAGGGGTGTACAATGAGCAGTTCTTC.